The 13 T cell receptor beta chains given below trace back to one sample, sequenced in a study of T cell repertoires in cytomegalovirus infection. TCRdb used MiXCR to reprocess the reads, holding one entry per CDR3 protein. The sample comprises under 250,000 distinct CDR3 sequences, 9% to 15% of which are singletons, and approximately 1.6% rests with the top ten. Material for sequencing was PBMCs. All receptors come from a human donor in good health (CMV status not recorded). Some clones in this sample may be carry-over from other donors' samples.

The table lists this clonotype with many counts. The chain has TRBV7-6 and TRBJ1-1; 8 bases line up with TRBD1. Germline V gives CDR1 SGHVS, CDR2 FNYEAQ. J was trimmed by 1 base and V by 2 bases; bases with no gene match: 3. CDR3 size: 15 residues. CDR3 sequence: CASSLQGAGNTEAFF. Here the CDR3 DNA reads TGTGCCAGCAGCTTACAGGGGGCGGGGAACACTGAAGCTTTCTTT.

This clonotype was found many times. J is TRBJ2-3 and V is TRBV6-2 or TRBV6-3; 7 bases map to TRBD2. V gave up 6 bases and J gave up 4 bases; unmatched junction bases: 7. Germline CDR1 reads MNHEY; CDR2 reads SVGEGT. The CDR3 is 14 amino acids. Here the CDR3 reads CASSSTSASDTQYF. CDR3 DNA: TGTGCCAGCAGCTCCACTAGCGCCTCAGATACGCAGTATTTT.

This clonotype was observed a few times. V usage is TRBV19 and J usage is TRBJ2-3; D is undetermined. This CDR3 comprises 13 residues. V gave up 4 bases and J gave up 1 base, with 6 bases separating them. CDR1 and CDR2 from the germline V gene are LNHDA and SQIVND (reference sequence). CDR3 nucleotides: TGTGCCAGTAGTACTCAGGGCACAGATACGCAGTATTTT. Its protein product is CASSTQGTDTQYF.

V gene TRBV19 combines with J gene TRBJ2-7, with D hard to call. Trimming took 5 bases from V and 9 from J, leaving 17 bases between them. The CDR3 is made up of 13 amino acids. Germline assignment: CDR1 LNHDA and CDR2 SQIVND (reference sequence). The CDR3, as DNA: TGTGCCAGTAGTTACCGGGCGCTGACGGGGCAGTACTTC. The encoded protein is CASSYRALTGQYF.

Written as DNA, the CDR3 is TGCAGTGCTAGTGATACCTACGAGCAGTACTTC. This gives the protein CSASDTYEQYF. The V and J genes are TRBV20-1 and TRBJ2-7; D gene uncertain. The CDR3 totals 11 residues. The germline CDR1 and CDR2 sequences are DFQATT and SNEGSKA (reference sequence). Trimming pared 3 bases from V and 2 bases from J, leaving 5 bases between.

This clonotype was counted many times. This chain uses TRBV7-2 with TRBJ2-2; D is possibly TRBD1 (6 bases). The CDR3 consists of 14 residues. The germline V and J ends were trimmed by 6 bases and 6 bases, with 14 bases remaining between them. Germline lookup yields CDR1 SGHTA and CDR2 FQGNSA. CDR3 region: CASSSQGRAGELFF. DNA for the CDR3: TGTGCCAGCAGTTCCCAGGGGCGGGCCGGGGAGCTGTTTTTT.

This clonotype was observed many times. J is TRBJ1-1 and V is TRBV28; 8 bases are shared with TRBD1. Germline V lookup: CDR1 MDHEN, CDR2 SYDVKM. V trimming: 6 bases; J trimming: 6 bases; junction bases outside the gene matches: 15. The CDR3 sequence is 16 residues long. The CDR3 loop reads CASRHPGQGTGAEAFF. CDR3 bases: TGTGCCAGCAGACACCCTGGACAGGGAACAGGGGCTGAAGCTTTCTTT.

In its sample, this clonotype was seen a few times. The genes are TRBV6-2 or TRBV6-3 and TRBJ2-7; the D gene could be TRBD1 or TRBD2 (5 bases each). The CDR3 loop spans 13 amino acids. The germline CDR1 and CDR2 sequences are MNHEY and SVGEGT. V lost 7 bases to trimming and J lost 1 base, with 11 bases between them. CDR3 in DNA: TGTGCCAGCAACCCGGGACGGTCCTACGAGCAGTACTTC. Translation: CASNPGRSYEQYF.

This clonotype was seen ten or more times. The CDR3 DNA follows: TGCGCCAGCAGCCGGGACGATAGCACAGATACGCAGTATTTT. Amino acids: CASSRDDSTDTQYF. The chain employs TRBV5-1 and TRBJ2-3; D possibly uses TRBD1 or TRBD2 (5 bases each). The length of the CDR3 is 14 residues. The V end lost 4 bases, the J end lost 0 bases, and 9 bases lay between the germline ends. Looked up from germline, CDR1 is SGHRS and CDR2 is YFSETQ.

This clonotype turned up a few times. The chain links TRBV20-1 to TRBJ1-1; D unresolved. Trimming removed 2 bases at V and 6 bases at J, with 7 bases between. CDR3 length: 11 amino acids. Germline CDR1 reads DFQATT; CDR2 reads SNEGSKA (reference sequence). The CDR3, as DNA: TGCAGTGCTAGACTATCCGCTGAAGCTTTCTTT. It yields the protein CSARLSAEAFF.

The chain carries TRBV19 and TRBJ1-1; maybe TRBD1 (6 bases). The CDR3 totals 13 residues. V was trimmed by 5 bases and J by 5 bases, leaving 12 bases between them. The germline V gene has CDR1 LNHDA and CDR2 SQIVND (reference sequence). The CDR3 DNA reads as TGTGCCAGTAGTCCCTCAGACAGGACTGAAGCTTTCTTT. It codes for CASSPSDRTEAFF.

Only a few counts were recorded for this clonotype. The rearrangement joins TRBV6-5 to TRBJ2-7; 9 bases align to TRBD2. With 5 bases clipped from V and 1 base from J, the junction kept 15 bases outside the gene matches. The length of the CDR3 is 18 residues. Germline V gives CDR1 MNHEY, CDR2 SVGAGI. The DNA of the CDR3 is TGTGCCAGCAGTCCACTTAGCCCCGGACTAGCGTCTTCCTACGAGCAGTACTTC. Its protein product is CASSPLSPGLASSYEQYF.

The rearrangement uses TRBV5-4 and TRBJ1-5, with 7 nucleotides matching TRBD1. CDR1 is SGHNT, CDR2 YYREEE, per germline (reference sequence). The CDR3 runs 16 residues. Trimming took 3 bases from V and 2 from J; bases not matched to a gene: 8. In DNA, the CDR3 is TGTGCCAGCAGCTATCAAACCGGGACAGGCAATCAGCCCCAGCATTTT. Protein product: CASSYQTGTGNQPQHF.